The text below deals with one TCR beta chain. The antigen is unknown. The sample originates from a study of CD8 T cells in Susac syndrome. V gave up 6 bases and J gave up 1 base, with 5 bases separating them. The CDR3 consists of 12 residues. In germline, CDR1 is SGHTA, CDR2 FQGNSA. Study-wide findings and caveats: Clonal expansion was missing from Susac syndrome CD4+ T cell repertoires.

The RNA input was about 0.45 to 1 ug, and it was reverse transcribed with random hexamers. TCRdb called the immunoSEQ multiplex PCR reads again in MiXCR, with one record for every CDR3 protein. This sample yields about 170,000 distinct CDR3 sequences, of which about 96% are seen a single time; around 0.12% belongs to the top ten. The chain carries TRBV7-2 and TRBJ2-3; D gene unclear. The sequencing input was CD4+ T cells from PBMCs. This receptor was taken from a human donor with Susac syndrome. The CDR3 DNA follows: TGTGCCAGCAGACCCCGCACAGATACGCAGTATTTT. This gives the protein CASRPRTDTQYF.